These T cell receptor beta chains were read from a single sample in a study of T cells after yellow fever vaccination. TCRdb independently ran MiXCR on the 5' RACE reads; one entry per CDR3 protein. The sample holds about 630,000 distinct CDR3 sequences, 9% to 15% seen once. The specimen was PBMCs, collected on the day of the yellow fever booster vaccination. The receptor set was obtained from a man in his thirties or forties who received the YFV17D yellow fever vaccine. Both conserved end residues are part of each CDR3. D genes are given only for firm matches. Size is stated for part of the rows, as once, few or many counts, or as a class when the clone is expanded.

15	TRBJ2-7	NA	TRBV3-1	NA	TGTGCCAGCAGCCAAGTACGAGGGGCGGCCTACGAGCAGTACTTC	CASSQVRGAAYEQYF
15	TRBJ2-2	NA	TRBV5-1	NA	TGCGCCAGCACTAATACCGGGAGGAACACCGGGGAGCTGTTTTTT	CASTNTGRNTGELFF
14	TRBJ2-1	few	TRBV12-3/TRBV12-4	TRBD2	TGTGCCAGCTCGGGGGGGCGGGGGGTAGGTGAGCAGTTCTTC	CASSGGRGVGEQFF
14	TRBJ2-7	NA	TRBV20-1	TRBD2	TGCAGTGCCCTCAGCGGGATGAGGGGCTACGAGCAGTACTTC	CSALSGMRGYEQYF
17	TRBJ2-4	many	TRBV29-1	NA	TGCAGCGTTGAAGAAACCATCCTCCTAAGGGCCAAAAACATTCAGTACTTC	CSVEETILLRAKNIQYF
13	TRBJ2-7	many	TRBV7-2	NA	TGTGCCAGCAGCTTAGCCGACAGTTACGAGCAGTACTTC	CASSLADSYEQYF
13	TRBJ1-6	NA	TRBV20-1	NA	TGCAGTGCTAGGAGCCGGGTGGAGTCACCCCTCCACTTT	CSARSRVESPLHF
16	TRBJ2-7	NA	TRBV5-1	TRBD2	TGCGCCAGCAGCAGGACTGGGACTAGCGGGACCTACGAGCAGTACTTC	CASSRTGTSGTYEQYF
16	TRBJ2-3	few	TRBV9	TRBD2	TGTGCCAGCAGCGGCATTCGCGGGGGGGGAACAGATACGCAGTATTTT	CASSGIRGGGTDTQYF
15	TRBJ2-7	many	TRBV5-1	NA	TGCGCCAGCAGCTTGGGCATCTCTAGCGACTACGAGCAGTACTTC	CASSLGISSDYEQYF
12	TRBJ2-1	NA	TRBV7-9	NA	TGTGCCAGCAGCCGGCGGGATAAACAGCAGTTCTTC	CASSRRDKQQFF
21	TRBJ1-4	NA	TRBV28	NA	TGTGCCAGCAGTCCCCCGGTGGGGGCCCATTACGACAGCGCGCCTAATGAAAAACTGTTTTTT	CASSPPVGAHYDSAPNEKLFF
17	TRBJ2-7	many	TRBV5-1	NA	TGCGCCAGCAGCTTGGCTCCCCAAACGGGGGCTACCTACGAGCAGTACTTC	CASSLAPQTGATYEQYF
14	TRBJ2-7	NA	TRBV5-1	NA	TGCGCCAGCAGCTTGGAGGACTACCTCTACGAGCAGTACTTC	CASSLEDYLYEQYF
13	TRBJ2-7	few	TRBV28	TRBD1	TGTGCCAGCAGCAGGGACAGCCCATGGGAGCAGTACTTC	CASSRDSPWEQYF
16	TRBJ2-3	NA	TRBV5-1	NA	TGCGCCAGCAGCTTGGGCACTACAACTAGCACAGATACGCAGTATTTT	CASSLGTTTSTDTQYF
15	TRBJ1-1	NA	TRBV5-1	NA	TGCGCCAGCAGCTTGGGTTTCAGGGTGAACACTGAAGCTTTCTTT	CASSLGFRVNTEAFF
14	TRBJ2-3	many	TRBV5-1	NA	TGCGCCAGCGGCCCGGAGGGCAGCACAGATACGCAGTATTTT	CASGPEGSTDTQYF
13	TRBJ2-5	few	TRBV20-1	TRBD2	TGCAGTGCCTCGATAGCGGGAGTAGAGACCCAGTACTTC	CSASIAGVETQYF
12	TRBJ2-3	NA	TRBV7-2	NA	TGTGCCAGCAGCCCTACCCCAGATACGCAGTATTTT	CASSPTPDTQYF
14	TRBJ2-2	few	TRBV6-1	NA	TGTGCCACCCAAGGACGGAGGAACACCGGGGAGCTGTTTTTT	CATQGRRNTGELFF
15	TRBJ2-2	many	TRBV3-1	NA	TGTGCCAGCAGCCAACGAGAACTGTACACCGGGGAGCTGTTTTTT	CASSQRELYTGELFF
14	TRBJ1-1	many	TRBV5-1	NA	TGCGCCAGCTCCTCGGCGGTTGGGTACACTGAAGCTTTCTTT	CASSSAVGYTEAFF
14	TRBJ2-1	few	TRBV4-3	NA	TGCGCCAGCAGCCACGGACTCTCCTACAATGAGCAGTTCTTC	CASSHGLSYNEQFF
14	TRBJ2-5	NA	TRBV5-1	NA	TGCGCCAGCAGCTTGGCCTCCAGTCCAGAGACCCAGTACTTC	CASSLASSPETQYF
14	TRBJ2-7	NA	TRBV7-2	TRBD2	TGTGCCAGCACATCTAGCGGGAGCGCCTACGAGCAGTACTTC	CASTSSGSAYEQYF
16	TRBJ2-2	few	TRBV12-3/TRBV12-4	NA	TGTGCCAGCAGTCCCCTCTGGGGTGGGGGCACCGGGGAGCTGTTTTTT	CASSPLWGGGTGELFF
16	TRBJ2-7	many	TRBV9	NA	TGTGCCAGCAGCACAACACCGGAGGCGGGTCAGGGAGAGCAGTACTTC	CASSTTPEAGQGEQYF
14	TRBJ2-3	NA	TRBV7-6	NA	TGTGCCAGCAGCAACACCGGGTACACAGATACGCAGTATTTT	CASSNTGYTDTQYF
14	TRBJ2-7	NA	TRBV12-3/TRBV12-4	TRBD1	TGTGCCAGCAGTTTAAACAGGGGGCAATACGAGCAGTACTTC	CASSLNRGQYEQYF
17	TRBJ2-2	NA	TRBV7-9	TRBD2	TGTGCCAGCAGCTCCCCGGGACTAGCTGCGAACATCGGGGAGCTGTTTTTT	CASSSPGLAANIGELFF
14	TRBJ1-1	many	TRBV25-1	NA	TGTGCCAGCAGCGATGCCCGGGGGAACACTGAAGCTTTCTTT	CASSDARGNTEAFF
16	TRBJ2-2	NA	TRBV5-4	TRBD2	TGTGCCAGCAGCGCCGGCGGCGGGAGCACCACCGGGGAGCTGTTTTTT	CASSAGGGSTTGELFF
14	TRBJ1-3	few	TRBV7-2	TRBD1	TGTGCCAGCAGCCTACAGGGGTACGGAAACACCATATATTTT	CASSLQGYGNTIYF
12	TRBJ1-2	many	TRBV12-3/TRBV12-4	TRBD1	TGTGCCAGCAGTGGGCAGGGGGGCGGCTACACCTTC	CASSGQGGGYTF
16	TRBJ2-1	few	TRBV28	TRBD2	TGTGCCAGCAGTTTAGAGCGGGGCCCGCAACGGAATGAGCAGTTCTTC	CASSLERGPQRNEQFF
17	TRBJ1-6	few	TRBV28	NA	TGTGCCAGCAGTTCCCAAGCGGCGAGCTCCTATAATTCACCCCTCCACTTT	CASSSQAASSYNSPLHF
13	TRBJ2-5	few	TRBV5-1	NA	TGCGCCAGCCGGACACTGGATGGGGAGACCCAGTACTTC	CASRTLDGETQYF
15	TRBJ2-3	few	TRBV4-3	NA	TGCGCCAGCAGCCAAGGAAATCGGTTTCCAGATACGCAGTATTTT	CASSQGNRFPDTQYF
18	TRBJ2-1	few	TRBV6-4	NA	TGTGCCAGCAGTGACTCGATCGTAAGAGGGGGGGGGCACAATGAGCAGTTCTTC	CASSDSIVRGGGHNEQFF
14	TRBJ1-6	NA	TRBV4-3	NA	TGCGCCAGCAGCCCCGGACGGACCAATTCACCCCTCCACTTT	CASSPGRTNSPLHF
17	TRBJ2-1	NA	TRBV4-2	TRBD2	TGTGCCAGCAGCCAAGGGACTAGCGGGGAACCTTACAATGAGCAGTTCTTC	CASSQGTSGEPYNEQFF
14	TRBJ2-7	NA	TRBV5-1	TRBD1	TGCGCCAGCAGCTACTCCGGGACAGTGCGTGAGCAGTACTTC	CASSYSGTVREQYF
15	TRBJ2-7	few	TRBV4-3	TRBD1	TGCGCCAGCAGCCAAACCGGGACAGAAGGATACGAGCAGTACTTC	CASSQTGTEGYEQYF
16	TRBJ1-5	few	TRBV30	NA	TGTGCCTGGAGTGTCCCGGCCCAACGACTCAATCAGCCCCAGCATTTT	CAWSVPAQRLNQPQHF
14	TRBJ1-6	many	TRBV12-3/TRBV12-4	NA	TGTGCCAGCAGTTCGACAGGAGGAACTTCACCCCTCCACTTT	CASSSTGGTSPLHF
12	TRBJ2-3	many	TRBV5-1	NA	TGCGCCAGCAGCTCGGACACAGATACGCAGTATTTT	CASSSDTDTQYF
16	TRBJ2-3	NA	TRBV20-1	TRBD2	TGCAGTACCGGGTCGGCGCTAGCGGGAGTGGGTGATACGCAGTATTTT	CSTGSALAGVGDTQYF
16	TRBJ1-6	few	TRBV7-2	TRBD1	TGTGCCAGCAGTCACGGTGGGACAGCCTATAATTCACCCCTCCACTTT	CASSHGGTAYNSPLHF
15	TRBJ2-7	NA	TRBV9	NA	TGTGCCAGCAGCCCCCAGAAGCAGGGGTCCTACGAGCAGTACTTC	CASSPQKQGSYEQYF
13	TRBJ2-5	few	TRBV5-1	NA	TGCGCCAGCAGCTTGGGTTACGACCGGACCCAGTACTTC	CASSLGYDRTQYF
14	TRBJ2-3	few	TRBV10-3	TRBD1	TGTGCCATCAGTGAAGACAGGGCATCAGATACGCAGTATTTT	CAISEDRASDTQYF
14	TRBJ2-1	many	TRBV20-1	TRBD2	TGCAGTGCGTCAAGTGCGGGAGCCTACAATGAGCAGTTCTTC	CSASSAGAYNEQFF
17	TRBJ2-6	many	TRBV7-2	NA	TGTGCCAGCAGCTTTAGGGGGGGGACCTCTGGGGCCAACGTCCTGACTTTC	CASSFRGGTSGANVLTF